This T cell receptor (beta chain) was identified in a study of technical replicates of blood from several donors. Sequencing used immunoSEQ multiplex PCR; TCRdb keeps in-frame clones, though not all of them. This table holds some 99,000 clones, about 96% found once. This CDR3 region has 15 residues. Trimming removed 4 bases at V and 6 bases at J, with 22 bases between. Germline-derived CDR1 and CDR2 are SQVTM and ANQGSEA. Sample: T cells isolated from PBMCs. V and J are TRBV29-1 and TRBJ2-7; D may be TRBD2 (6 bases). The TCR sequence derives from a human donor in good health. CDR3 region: CSVVLSWRGSSEQYF. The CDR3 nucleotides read TGCAGCGTTGTCCTCTCCTGGCGGGGTAGTAGCGAGCAGTACTTC.